This T cell receptor beta chain was recorded in a study of T-cell memory formation after mild COVID-19. CDR1 SGHTA and CDR2 FQGNSA come from the germline V gene. V was clipped by 6 bases and J by 0 bases, with 14 bases between them. The CDR3 contains 15 residues. TCRdb fed the 5' RACE reads into MiXCR, producing one record per CDR3 protein. The top ten clones hold roughly 3% of a sample with 190,000 or so distinct CDR3 sequences, approximately 10% of them seen once. The chain links TRBV7-2 to TRBJ2-5, with D unclear. This clonotype was sampled from a man aged 18 to 35 who had mild COVID-19 (a few samples of this study predate the infection). Cell type and time point are not known. Sequences were obtained from PBMCs or a T cell subset sorted from them (not recorded which). CDR3 nucleotides: TGTGCCAGCAGGAAAATCCCACTCGACCAAGAGACCCAGTACTTC. Amino acids: CASRKIPLDQETQYF.